This TCR beta chain was identified during a study of blood T cell repertoires in COVID-19. As processed by the authors: Amplification of reference gene primers provided the estimated nucleated cell counts. TCRdb keeps only in-frame clones here, not all; method: immunoSEQ multiplex PCR. Clone size and V and J calls were adopted from that table, with D and trimming inferred from the DNA. This sample yields over 15,000 clones, of which 82% are seen a single time; 5.5% to 7% belongs to the top ten. This TCR came from a human donor in a cohort sampled during active COVID-19. Specimen: peripheral blood.

For the CDR3, the DNA is TGTGCCAGCAGCTTTCTACCAGGGGACAGCTATAGCAATCAGCCCCAGCATTTT. It translates to CASSFLPGDSYSNQPQHF. The chain links TRBV5-5 to TRBJ1-5; 7 bases are shared with TRBD1. J was trimmed by 0 bases and V by 2 bases; bases with no gene match: 11. Germline assignment: CDR1 SGHKS and CDR2 YYEKEE (reference sequence). The CDR3 sequence is 18 residues long.